One and the same sample provided the 8 T cell receptor beta chains below, sequenced in a study of cytomegalovirus exposure and HLA in healthy donors (dated by TCRdb to about 2017). To prepare the library, the immunoSEQ multiplex PCR assay was applied. The multiplex PCR relied on a mix of 60 forward primers for TCR Vbeta segments and 13 reverse primers for TCR Jbeta segments. This is the immuneACCESS table as TCRdb keeps it, with only in-frame sequences that have V and J called. A part of the clones is gone; compared with another copy, unresolved V genes explain less than half, and the rest is unexplained. This sample gives about 140,000 clones in total; nearly 80% of them show up just once. The ten largest clones represent around 4.9% of the sample. Source material: PBMCs. These receptors all stem from a male donor in good health and CMV-seronegative.

This clone appeared many times. This chain connects TRBV7-9 to TRBJ1-2, with 10 positions matching TRBD1. Germline assignment: CDR1 SEHNR and CDR2 FQNEAQ (reference sequence). CDR3 length equals 14 residues. V gave up 5 bases and J gave up 7 bases; unmatched junction bases: 7. CDR3: CASSPGTGVGGYTF. The DNA for the CDR3 is TGTGCCAGCAGCCCCGGGACAGGGGTAGGTGGCTACACCTTC. The complete variable domain, with remaining parts taken from reference TRBV7-9 and TRBJ1-2, reads DTGVSQNPRHKITKRGQNVTFRCDPISEHNRLYWYRQTLGQGPEFLTYFQNEAQLEKSRLLSDRFSAERPKGSFSTLEIQRTEQGDSAMYLCASSPGTGVGGYTFGSGTRLTVV.

The J gene is TRBJ1-4, the V gene TRBV6-5; TRBD1 aligns across 9 bases. The junction had 2 bases not matched to a gene; V was cut back by 2 bases and J by 4 bases. CDR3 size: 15 residues. Per germline, CDR1 MNHEY and CDR2 SVGAGI. CDR3 sequence reads: CASSYKTGGNEKLFF. CDR3 sequence (DNA): TGTGCCAGCAGTTACAAGACAGGGGGTAATGAAAAACTGTTTTTT.

The CDR3 sequence: CASSPIDSVYEQYF. Here the CDR3 DNA reads TGTGCCAGCAGCCCAATCGACAGTGTCTACGAGCAGTACTTC. The chain recombines TRBV14 with TRBJ2-7; TRBD1 might be the D (5 bases). Germline V gene lookup returns CDR1 SGHDN and CDR2 FVKESK. Trimming pared 4 bases from V and 3 bases from J, leaving 13 bases between. The CDR3 spans 14 residues. The whole variable domain, remainder taken from reference TRBV14 and TRBJ2-7, is EAGVTQFPSHSVIEKGQTVTLRCDPISGHDNLYWYRRVMGKEIKFLLHFVKESKQDESGMPNNRFLAERTGGTYSTLKVQPAELEDSGVYFCASSPIDSVYEQYFGPGTRLTVT.

This rearrangement joins TRBV6-1 to TRBJ1-2; a possible D gene is TRBD1 (6 bases). The germline V and J ends were trimmed by 8 bases and 4 bases, with 14 bases remaining between them. The CDR3 is made up of 13 amino acids. Germline V lookup: CDR1 MNHNS, CDR2 SASEGT. CDR3 in DNA: TGTGCCAGCTTTGAGGGGGGGGGCTATGGCTACACCTTC. It encodes CASFEGGGYGYTF.

The V gene is TRBV5-1, the J gene TRBJ2-5; 8 bases match TRBD2. The V gene end was trimmed by 4 bases and the J gene end by 3 bases; junction bases not matched to a gene: 2. CDR1 is SGHRS, CDR2 YFSETQ, per germline. This CDR3 contains 13 residues. The CDR3 DNA reads TGCGCCAGCAGCCCGCGGGGGGAAGAGACCCAGTACTTC. It translates to CASSPRGEETQYF.

V is TRBV5-1 and J is TRBJ2-6; 9 bases align to TRBD2. From germline, CDR1 is SGHRS and CDR2 YFSETQ. This CDR3 has 16 amino acids. With V trimmed by 4 bases and J by 0 bases, 2 bases remained unmatched. The DNA for the CDR3 is TGCGCCAGCAGCGCGGGGGGGAGCTCTGGGGCCAACGTCCTGACTTTC. Protein product: CASSAGGSSGANVLTF.

This clone was observed once. This rearrangement joins TRBV7-2 to TRBJ1-1; maybe TRBD1 (5 bases). CDR3 length: 13 amino acids. Germline values: CDR1 SGHTA, CDR2 FQGNSA. V was clipped by 3 bases and J by 7 bases, with 12 bases between them. The CDR3 region has the DNA TGTGCCAGCAGCTTTGTGGGGGGAGGTGAAGCTTTCTTT. This sequence encodes CASSFVGGGEAFF.

The rearrangement links TRBV10-3 to TRBJ1-2, with D tentatively TRBD1 (5 bases). The germline V and J ends were trimmed by 3 bases and 4 bases, with 18 bases remaining between them. This CDR3 is built from 16 residues. The germline gives CDR1 ENHRY, CDR2 SYGVKD. The CDR3 nucleotides read TGTGCCATCAGTGACGGGCAAACTCTAGGGGCCTATGGCTACACCTTC. Residues: CAISDGQTLGAYGYTF.